This entry describes one T cell receptor (beta chain). Its target is not known. Together with a sample-barcoded 5' primer, a J-beta primer mix was included in a second PCR lasting about 7 to 12 cycles. There were at least 3 million CDR3-containing paired-end reads obtained from each sample. One entry per CDR3 protein results from TCRdb running MiXCR on the 5' RACE reads. The table has about 640,000 distinct CDR3 sequences, about 54% seen once. This sample was included in a study of blood T cells in healthy people across ages. Findings and limits, study-wide: Measured against age, TCR beta diversity per million T cells decreased in a roughly linear manner.

Trimming cost V 1 base and J 8 bases; bases outside gene matches: 6. Per the germline V gene, CDR1 is LGHNT and CDR2 is FRNRAP. The CDR3 has 15 amino acids. This chain connects TRBV12-5 to TRBJ2-1, with TRBD1 matching over 9 bases. This receptor was obtained from a man aged 55-75 years in good health. Sequenced: blood. The CDR3 region is CASGLEQGAGYEQFF. CDR3 DNA: TGTGCTAGTGGTTTGGAACAGGGGGCCGGCTATGAGCAGTTCTTC.